This T cell receptor beta chain was captured in a study of T cells expressing NK-cell markers. The CDR3 has 13 amino acids. Germline CDR1 SNHLY, CDR2 FYNNEI. TCRdb re-analyzed the 5' RACE reads; it lists each CDR3 protein once, without DNA. The sample features some 150,000 distinct CDR3 sequences, with approximately 35% in its top ten. The V call is TRBV2, the J call TRBJ2-3; TCRdb selects TRBD2, and the lack of DNA leaves this call unchecked. Sequenced: blood T cells: a sorted CD56 or NKG2C T cell subset, CD4+ or CD8+ T cells, or bulk PBMC T cells (not recorded which). The TCR comes from a woman in her forties or fifties in good health. CDR3 sequence reads: CASRGLSTDTQYF. Full variable domain (missing parts from reference TRBV2 and TRBJ2-3): EPEVTQTPSHQVTQMGQEVILRCVPISNHLYFYWYRQILGQKVEFLVSFYNNEISEKSEIFDDQFSVERPDGSNFTLKIRSTKLEDSAMYFCASRGLSTDTQYFGPGTRLTVL.